Listed below are T cell receptor beta chains from one sample, sequenced in a study. TCRdb re-derived calls from the 5' RACE reads in MiXCR, one entry per CDR3 protein. The top ten clones hold 3.2% of a sample with about 53,000 distinct CDR3 sequences, almost 25% of them seen once. Sequenced input: tumor-infiltrating naive CD4+ T cells sorted from the breast tumor. The receptors come from a female donor with breast cancer. The CDR3 runs from the conserved cysteine through the conserved F or W. A D gene is named only where the DNA matches it firmly. Only some rows state a clone size, as once, few, many or a class for expanded clones.

d_gene	v_gene	j_gene	abundance	CDR3nt	CDR3aa
-	TRBV6-6	TRBJ2-3	-	TGTGCCAGCAGTTACCCAGACAGGTCCGTCACAGATACGCAGTATTTT	CASSYPDRSVTDTQYF
-	TRBV4-1	TRBJ2-2	medium-sized	TGCGCCAGCAGCCAAGCCAGGGTATCCGGGGAGCTGTTTTTT	CASSQARVSGELFF
-	TRBV12-3/TRBV12-4	TRBJ1-2	-	TGTGCCAGCAGCCCACGGGTGGCCCGAGCTAACTATGGCTACACCTTC	CASSPRVARANYGYTF
-	TRBV5-1	TRBJ2-7	-	TGCGCCAGCAGCTGGGACATGAGCTCCTACGAGCAGTACTTC	CASSWDMSSYEQYF
TRBD1	TRBV7-2	TRBJ2-6	many	TGTGCCAGCAGCTTAACAGGGGGCGTTGGGGCCAACGTCCTGACTTTC	CASSLTGGVGANVLTF
TRBD1	TRBV5-1	TRBJ1-1	few	TGCGCCAGCACCCCCCCGGGACAGACCACTGAAGCTTTCTTT	CASTPPGQTTEAFF
-	TRBV5-1	TRBJ2-3	-	TGCGCCAGCAGCCCCGGACAAGCCGTGGGGGATACGCAGTATTTT	CASSPGQAVGDTQYF
TRBD1	TRBV7-6	TRBJ2-2	few	TGTGCCAGCAAAGCTCTCGGACAGGCTTCCGGGGAGCTGTTTTTT	CASKALGQASGELFF
TRBD2	TRBV2	TRBJ2-5	few	TGTGCCAGCAAGGCGGGAGCTAGGGAGACCCAGTACTTC	CASKAGARETQYF
-	TRBV5-1	TRBJ2-2	many	TGCGCCAGCAGCTTGGTACAGTCCGGGGAGCTGTTTTTT	CASSLVQSGELFF
TRBD2	TRBV4-2	TRBJ2-5	few	TGTGCCAGCAGCCCGACTAGCGGGAGGCAAGAGACCCAGTACTTC	CASSPTSGRQETQYF
TRBD2	TRBV6-1	TRBJ2-3	few	TGTGCCAGCAGTGTTGGACTAGCGGTTGCAGATACGCAGTATTTT	CASSVGLAVADTQYF
-	TRBV6-5	TRBJ1-3	many	TGTGCCAGCAGTTACTCGGACGGTGGAAACACCATATATTTT	CASSYSDGGNTIYF
-	TRBV29-1	TRBJ2-5	-	TGCAGCGTTTGTAACCAGGGAGCGAAGACCCAGTACTTC	CSVCNQGAKTQYF
TRBD1	TRBV7-2	TRBJ2-7	once	TGTGCCAGCAGCTTACAGGGGGCCCTGGGCGAGCAGTACTTC	CASSLQGALGEQYF
-	TRBV9	TRBJ2-3	few	TGTGCCAGCAGCGTACAACGAGGAGATACGCAGTATTTT	CASSVQRGDTQYF
-	TRBV7-9	TRBJ1-5	-	TGTGCCAGCAGCTCGGGTGATCAGCCCCAGCATTTT	CASSSGDQPQHF
-	TRBV19	TRBJ2-7	-	TGTGCCAGTAGTATAAAACCCACACCTTTAGGCGAGCAGTACTTC	CASSIKPTPLGEQYF
TRBD1	TRBV20-1	TRBJ2-6	-	TGCAGTGCGGGGGACAGGGAAGTTGGGGCCAACGTCCTGACTTTC	CSAGDREVGANVLTF
-	TRBV7-8	TRBJ2-3	-	TGTGCCAGCAGCCCCCAGGGGGGGGTTTTCACAGATACGCAGTATTTT	CASSPQGGVFTDTQYF
-	TRBV7-2	TRBJ1-2	-	TGTGCCAGCAGCTTAGCTGCACGGAACTATGGCTACACCTTC	CASSLAARNYGYTF
-	TRBV5-1	TRBJ2-2	-	TGCGCCAGCAGCTTCCTAGGACAGTTGAACACCGGGGAGCTGTTTTTT	CASSFLGQLNTGELFF
-	TRBV5-1	TRBJ2-2	many	TGCGCCAGCAGCTTGGACCCAGACACCGGGGAGCTGTTTTTT	CASSLDPDTGELFF